This is a list of T cell receptor beta chains from one sample in a study of shared clonotypes between healthy human individuals. Using immunoSEQ multiplex PCR, the repertoire was profiled, and TCRdb retains in-frame clones only, with some absent. The data show about 600,000 clones, nearly 97% seen once. The material sequenced was naive CD8+ T cells sorted from blood. These receptors came from a woman aged 25 to 45 in good health. Each CDR3 is given with its conserved first and last residue. A D gene is named only where the DNA matches it firmly. Clone size is given for some rows only: seen once, a few or many times, or a class if the clone is expanded.

abundance,j_gene,v_gene,d_gene,CDR3aa,CDR3nt
NA,TRBJ2-1,TRBV5-1,TRBD1,CASSLQGDAALNEQFF,TGCGCCAGCAGCCTTCAGGGGGACGCCGCCCTAAATGAGCAGTTCTTC
NA,TRBJ1-1,TRBV6-4,NA,CASSPGGMGRGTEAFF,TGTGCCAGCAGCCCCGGGGGAATGGGAAGAGGGACTGAAGCTTTCTTT
NA,TRBJ1-2,TRBV13,TRBD1,CASSLERGQGYTF,TGTGCCAGCAGCTTAGAAAGGGGGCAAGGCTACACCTTC
NA,TRBJ1-1,TRBV7-8,NA,CASSLARGGYTEAFF,TGTGCCAGCAGCTTAGCTCGGGGCGGCTATACTGAAGCTTTCTTT
NA,TRBJ1-1,TRBV4-1,NA,CASSQDHAPREAFF,TGCGCCAGCAGCCAAGATCATGCGCCGCGTGAAGCTTTCTTT
NA,TRBJ2-7,TRBV5-1,TRBD1,CASRTGTVAPDEQYF,TGCGCCAGCAGAACCGGGACAGTCGCCCCGGACGAGCAGTACTTC
NA,TRBJ2-3,TRBV9,TRBD2,CASSVEGTSGTLTDTQYF,TGTGCCAGCAGCGTAGAGGGAACTAGCGGGACTCTGACAGATACGCAGTATTTT
once,TRBJ2-2,TRBV6-1,NA,CATANTGELFF,TGTGCCACCGCGAACACCGGGGAGCTGTTTTTT
NA,TRBJ1-1,TRBV13,TRBD1,CASSRAPQGYTEAFF,TGTGCCAGCAGCCGCGCCCCACAGGGGTACACTGAAGCTTTCTTT
NA,TRBJ1-5,TRBV11-2,NA,CASSLGRGQKNQPQHF,TGTGCCAGCAGCTTAGGGCGGGGCCAGAAAAATCAGCCCCAGCATTTT
NA,TRBJ1-4,TRBV27,TRBD1,CASSLGGRLFF,TGTGCCAGCAGCCTAGGGGGCCGGCTGTTTTTT
NA,TRBJ2-3,TRBV11-2,TRBD2,CASSFLAGGPGDTQYF,TGTGCCAGCAGCTTCCTAGCGGGAGGGCCGGGAGATACGCAGTATTTT
NA,TRBJ2-3,TRBV7-8,NA,CASSPWRLGTDTQYF,TGTGCCAGCAGCCCGTGGCGATTGGGCACAGATACGCAGTATTTT
once,TRBJ2-7,TRBV7-9,NA,CASSLAAYEQYF,TGTGCCAGCAGCTTAGCGGCCTACGAGCAGTACTTC
NA,TRBJ2-6,TRBV30,NA,CAWGGRVITSRANVLTF,TGTGCCTGGGGTGGACGCGTTATAACAAGTCGGGCCAACGTCCTGACTTTC
NA,TRBJ2-5,TRBV1,NA,CTSSHTSGSTKETQYF,TGCACCAGCAGCCACACTAGCGGGAGTACCAAAGAGACCCAGTACTTC
NA,TRBJ1-1,TRBV4-1,NA,CASTGRSGGTEAFF,TGCGCCAGCACCGGACGTTCTGGGGGCACTGAAGCTTTCTTT
NA,TRBJ2-2,TRBV28,TRBD2,CASRVLPPGLAGTGELFF,TGTGCCAGCAGAGTTTTACCACCGGGACTAGCGGGCACCGGGGAGCTGTTTTTT
NA,TRBJ2-7,TRBV5-6,NA,CASSLFSGLTGSTNEQYF,TGTGCCAGCAGCTTGTTCAGCGGGTTGACAGGTTCGACGAACGAGCAGTACTTC
NA,TRBJ2-7,TRBV19,NA,CASNPTAGGFYEQYF,TGTGCCAGTAACCCGACAGCAGGTGGGTTTTACGAGCAGTACTTC
NA,TRBJ2-7,TRBV27,TRBD2,CASSLGLAAEQYF,TGTGCCAGCAGTTTAGGACTAGCCGCCGAGCAGTACTTC
NA,TRBJ2-4,TRBV19,TRBD1,CASSPGTGQNIQYF,TGTGCCAGTAGTCCGGGGACAGGACAAAACATTCAGTACTTC
NA,TRBJ2-7,TRBV5-6,TRBD1,CASSGTGGLDEQYF,TGTGCCAGCAGCGGGACAGGGGGCCTCGACGAGCAGTACTTC
NA,TRBJ1-1,TRBV9,NA,CASSVSGNTEAFF,TGTGCCAGCAGCGTTAGCGGAAACACTGAAGCTTTCTTT
NA,TRBJ2-7,TRBV5-1,TRBD2,CASSLAPHVAGGMREQYF,TGCGCCAGCAGCTTGGCTCCTCATGTAGCGGGAGGAATGAGAGAGCAGTACTTC
NA,TRBJ2-7,TRBV7-9,NA,CASSLSTTYEQYF,TGTGCCAGCAGCTTATCTACTACCTACGAGCAGTACTTC
NA,TRBJ1-3,TRBV19,TRBD1,CASSLDRESGNTIYF,TGTGCCAGTAGTCTTGACAGGGAGTCTGGAAACACCATATATTTT
NA,TRBJ2-7,TRBV27,NA,CASSPLGGNGFYEQYF,TGTGCCAGCAGTCCCCTAGGGGGGAATGGATTCTACGAGCAGTACTTC
once,TRBJ1-5,TRBV9,NA,CASSVDGGWSQPQHF,TGTGCCAGCAGCGTAGACGGGGGCTGGAGTCAGCCCCAGCATTTT
NA,TRBJ2-1,TRBV5-1,NA,CASSLVVREKGEQFF,TGCGCCAGCAGCTTGGTTGTCAGGGAGAAAGGTGAGCAGTTCTTC
NA,TRBJ2-3,TRBV7-9,NA,CASSRDWSTDTQYF,TGTGCCAGCAGCCGAGATTGGAGCACAGATACGCAGTATTTT
NA,TRBJ2-6,TRBV30,TRBD1,CASGQGSGANVLTF,TGTGCCAGCGGACAGGGGAGCGGGGCCAACGTCCTGACTTTC
NA,TRBJ1-1,TRBV23-1,NA,CASSQWTVREAFF,TGCGCCAGCAGTCAGTGGACCGTTCGTGAAGCTTTCTTT
NA,TRBJ2-7,TRBV9,NA,CASSPAGSGQYEQYF,TGTGCCAGCAGCCCCGCCGGGAGCGGACAATACGAGCAGTACTTC
NA,TRBJ2-7,TRBV30,NA,CAWSSGGEQYF,TGTGCCTGGAGTTCTGGGGGCGAGCAGTACTTC
NA,TRBJ2-7,TRBV29-1,NA,CSVGGSAGEQYF,TGCAGCGTTGGGGGTAGCGCCGGCGAGCAGTACTTC
few,TRBJ2-2,TRBV2,NA,CAGRPLTGELFF,TGTGCCGGGAGGCCGCTCACCGGGGAGCTGTTTTTT
NA,TRBJ2-7,TRBV5-5,TRBD2,CASSLRITAGGPDEQYF,TGTGCCAGCAGCTTACGGATCACAGCGGGAGGGCCCGACGAGCAGTACTTC
NA,TRBJ1-1,TRBV7-2,NA,CASSLSSSSNTEAFF,TGTGCCAGCAGCTTATCTAGCAGTTCGAACACTGAAGCTTTCTTT
NA,TRBJ2-7,TRBV10-3,NA,CAVLADYEQYF,TGTGCCGTACTAGCAGACTACGAGCAGTACTTC
NA,TRBJ1-1,TRBV11-2,NA,CASSLDQGMNTEAFF,TGTGCCAGCAGCTTAGACCAGGGCATGAACACTGAAGCTTTCTTT
NA,TRBJ1-3,TRBV7-9,TRBD1,CASFSLTGTAGNTIYF,TGTGCCAGCTTCTCCTTAACCGGGACAGCTGGAAACACCATATATTTT
NA,TRBJ2-1,TRBV10-2,NA,CASSVGGPYNEQFF,TGCGCCAGCAGTGTGGGCGGACCTTACAATGAGCAGTTCTTC
NA,TRBJ2-1,TRBV7-8,NA,CASSSLGVPRTGDEQFF,TGTGCCAGCAGCTCCCTGGGGGTACCTAGGACGGGAGATGAGCAGTTCTTC
NA,TRBJ1-2,TRBV28,NA,CASSFISRRGYTF,TGTGCCAGCAGTTTCATCTCAAGGCGTGGCTACACCTTC